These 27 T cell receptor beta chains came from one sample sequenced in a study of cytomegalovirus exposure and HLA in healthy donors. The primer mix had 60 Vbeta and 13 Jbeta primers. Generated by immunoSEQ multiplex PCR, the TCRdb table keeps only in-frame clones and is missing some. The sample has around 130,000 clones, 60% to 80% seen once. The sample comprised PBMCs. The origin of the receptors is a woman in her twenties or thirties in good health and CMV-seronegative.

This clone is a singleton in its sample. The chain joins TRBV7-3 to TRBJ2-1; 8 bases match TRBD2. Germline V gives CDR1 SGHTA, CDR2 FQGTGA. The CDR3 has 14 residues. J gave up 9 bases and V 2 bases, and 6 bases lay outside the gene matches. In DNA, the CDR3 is TGTGCCAGCAGCTTAGGTAGCGGGACGTCTGAGCAGTTCTTC. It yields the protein CASSLGSGTSEQFF.

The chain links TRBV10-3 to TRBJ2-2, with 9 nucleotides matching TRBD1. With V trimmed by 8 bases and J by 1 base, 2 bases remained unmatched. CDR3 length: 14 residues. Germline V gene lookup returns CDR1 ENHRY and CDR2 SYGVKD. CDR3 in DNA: TGTGCCATCGGGACAGGGAAGAACACCGGGGAGCTGTTTTTT. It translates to CAIGTGKNTGELFF.

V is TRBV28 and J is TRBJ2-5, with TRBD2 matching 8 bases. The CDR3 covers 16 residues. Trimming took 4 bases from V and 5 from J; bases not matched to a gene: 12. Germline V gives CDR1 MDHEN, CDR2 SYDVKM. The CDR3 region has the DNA TGTGCCAGCAGTTCCCCGGGAGGGGTCCAAGGGGAGACCCAGTACTTC. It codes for CASSSPGGVQGETQYF.

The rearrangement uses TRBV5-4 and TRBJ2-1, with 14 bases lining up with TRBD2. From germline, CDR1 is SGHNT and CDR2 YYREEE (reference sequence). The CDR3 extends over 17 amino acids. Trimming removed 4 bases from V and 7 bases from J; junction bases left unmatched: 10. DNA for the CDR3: TGTGCCAGCAGCGATGGACTAGCGGGGGGATTAGTAAATGAGCAGTTCTTC. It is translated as CASSDGLAGGLVNEQFF.

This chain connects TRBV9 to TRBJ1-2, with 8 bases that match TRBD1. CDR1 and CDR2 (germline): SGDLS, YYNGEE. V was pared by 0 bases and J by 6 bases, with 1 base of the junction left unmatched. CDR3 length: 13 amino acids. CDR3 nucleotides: TGTGCCAGCAGCGTAGGGACAGGGAATGGCTACACCTTC. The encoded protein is CASSVGTGNGYTF.

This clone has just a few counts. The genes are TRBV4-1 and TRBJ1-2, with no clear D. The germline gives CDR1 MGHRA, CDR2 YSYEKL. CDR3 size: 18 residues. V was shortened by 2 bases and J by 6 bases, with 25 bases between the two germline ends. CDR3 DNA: TGCGCCAGCAGCCAACGACATAGGTCCGGGGTTGGTGCGGATGGCTACACCTTC. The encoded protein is CASSQRHRSGVGADGYTF.

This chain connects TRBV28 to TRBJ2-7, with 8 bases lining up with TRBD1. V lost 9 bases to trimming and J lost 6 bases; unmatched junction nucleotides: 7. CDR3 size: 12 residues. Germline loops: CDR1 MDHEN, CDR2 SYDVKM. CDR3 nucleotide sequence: TGTGCCAGTGGACAGGGCAGGGGCGAGCAGTACTTC. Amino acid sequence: CASGQGRGEQYF. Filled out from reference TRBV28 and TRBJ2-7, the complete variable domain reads DVKVTQSSRYLVKRTGEKVFLECVQDMDHENMFWYRQDPGLGLRLIYFSYDVKMKEKGDIPEGYSVSREKKERFSLILESASTNQTSMYLCASGQGRGEQYFGPGTRLTVT.

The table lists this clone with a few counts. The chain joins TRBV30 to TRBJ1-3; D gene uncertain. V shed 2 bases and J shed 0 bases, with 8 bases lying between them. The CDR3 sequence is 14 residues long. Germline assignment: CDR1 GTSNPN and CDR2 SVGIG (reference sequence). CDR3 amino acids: CAWSFASSGNTIYF. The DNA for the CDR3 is TGTGCCTGGAGTTTCGCGAGCTCTGGAAACACCATATATTTT.

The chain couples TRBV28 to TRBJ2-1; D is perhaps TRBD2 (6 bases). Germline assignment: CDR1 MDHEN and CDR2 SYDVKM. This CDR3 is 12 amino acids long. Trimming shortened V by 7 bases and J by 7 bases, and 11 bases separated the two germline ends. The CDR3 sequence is CASIQEGNEQFF. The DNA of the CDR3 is TGTGCCAGCATCCAGGAGGGGAATGAGCAGTTCTTC.

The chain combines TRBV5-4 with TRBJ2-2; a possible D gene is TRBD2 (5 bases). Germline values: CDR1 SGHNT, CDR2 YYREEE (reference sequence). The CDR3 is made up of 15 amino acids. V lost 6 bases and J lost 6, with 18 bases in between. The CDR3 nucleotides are TGTGCCAGCACGTTTAGCCTGGAGGACCCCGGGGAGCTGTTTTTT. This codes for CASTFSLEDPGELFF.

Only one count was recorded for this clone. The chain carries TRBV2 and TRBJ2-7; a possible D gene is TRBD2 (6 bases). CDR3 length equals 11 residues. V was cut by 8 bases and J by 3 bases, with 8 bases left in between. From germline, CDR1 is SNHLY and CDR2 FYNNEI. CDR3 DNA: TGTGCCAGCGTAGCGGTCTACGAGCAGTACTTC. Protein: CASVAVYEQYF.

In DNA, the CDR3 is TGTGCCAGCAGTCCTAAATACGAGCAGTACTTC. Translated, it gives CASSPKYEQYF. V is TRBV6-6 and J is TRBJ2-7; no clear D. The V end was cut by 5 bases, the J end by 4 bases, with 6 bases between. The CDR3 totals 11 residues. Germline V gene lookup returns CDR1 MNHNY and CDR2 SVGAGI (reference sequence).

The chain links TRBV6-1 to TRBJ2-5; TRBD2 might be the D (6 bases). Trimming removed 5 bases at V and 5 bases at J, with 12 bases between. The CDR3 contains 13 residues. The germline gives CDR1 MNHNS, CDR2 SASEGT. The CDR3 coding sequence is TGTGCCAGCAGTAGGTCGGGAGCGGAGACCCAGTACTTC. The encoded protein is CASSRSGAETQYF.

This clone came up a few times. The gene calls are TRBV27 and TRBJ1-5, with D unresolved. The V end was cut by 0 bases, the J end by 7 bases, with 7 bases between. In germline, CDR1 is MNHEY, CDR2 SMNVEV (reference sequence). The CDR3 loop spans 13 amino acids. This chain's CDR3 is CASSLSAEQPQHF. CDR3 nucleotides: TGTGCCAGCAGTTTATCGGCCGAACAGCCCCAGCATTTT.

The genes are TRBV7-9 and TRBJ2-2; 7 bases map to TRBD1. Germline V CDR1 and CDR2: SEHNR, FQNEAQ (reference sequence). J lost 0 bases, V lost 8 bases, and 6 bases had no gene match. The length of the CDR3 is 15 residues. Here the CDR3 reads CASPRGTANTGELFF. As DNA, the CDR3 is TGTGCCAGCCCGCGTGGGACAGCGAACACCGGGGAGCTGTTTTTT.

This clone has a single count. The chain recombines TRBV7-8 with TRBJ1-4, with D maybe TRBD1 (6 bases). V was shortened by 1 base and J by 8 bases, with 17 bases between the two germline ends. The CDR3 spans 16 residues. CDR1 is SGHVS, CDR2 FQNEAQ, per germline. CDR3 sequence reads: CASSLGSGGPREKLFF. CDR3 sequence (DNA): TGTGCCAGCAGCTTAGGTAGTGGGGGCCCTAGGGAAAAACTGTTTTTT.

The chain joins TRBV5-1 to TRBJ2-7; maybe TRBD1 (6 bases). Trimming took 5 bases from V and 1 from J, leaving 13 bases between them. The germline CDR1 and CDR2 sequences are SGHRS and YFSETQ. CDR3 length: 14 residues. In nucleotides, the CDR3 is TGCGCCAGCAGTGTGGACAGCGCTTCCTACGAGCAGTACGTC. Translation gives CASSVDSASYEQYV.

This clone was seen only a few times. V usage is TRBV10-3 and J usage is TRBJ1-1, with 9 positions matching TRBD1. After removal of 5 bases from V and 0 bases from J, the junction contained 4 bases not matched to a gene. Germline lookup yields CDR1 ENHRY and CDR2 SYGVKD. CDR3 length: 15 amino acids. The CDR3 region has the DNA TGTGCCATCAGTAGGACAGGGGTCATGAACACTGAAGCTTTCTTT. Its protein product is CAISRTGVMNTEAFF.

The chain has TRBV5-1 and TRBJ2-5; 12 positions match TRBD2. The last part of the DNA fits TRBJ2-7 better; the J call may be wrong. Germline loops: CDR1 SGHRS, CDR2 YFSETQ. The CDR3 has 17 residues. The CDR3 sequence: CASSQRLRTSGKGEQYF. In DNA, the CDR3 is TGCGCCAGCAGCCAAAGACTTAGGACTAGCGGGAAGGGCGAGCAGTACTTC.

The CDR3 protein is CASSLGTGDTQYF. CDR3 DNA sequence: TGTGCCAGCAGCCTCGGGACTGGAGATACGCAGTATTTT. This chain connects TRBV7-2 to TRBJ2-3, with a tentative D call TRBD2 (6 bases). With 5 bases removed from V and 5 bases from J, the gap between germline ends came to 11 bases. This CDR3 spans 13 amino acids. Germline V gene sequence: CDR1 SGHTA, CDR2 FQGNSA.

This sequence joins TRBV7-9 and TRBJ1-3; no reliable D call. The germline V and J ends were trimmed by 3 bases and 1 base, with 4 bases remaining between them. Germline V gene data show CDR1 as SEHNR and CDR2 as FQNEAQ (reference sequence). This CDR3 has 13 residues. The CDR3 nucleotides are TGTGCCAGCAGCTTCGGGTCTGGAAACACCATATATTTT. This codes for CASSFGSGNTIYF.

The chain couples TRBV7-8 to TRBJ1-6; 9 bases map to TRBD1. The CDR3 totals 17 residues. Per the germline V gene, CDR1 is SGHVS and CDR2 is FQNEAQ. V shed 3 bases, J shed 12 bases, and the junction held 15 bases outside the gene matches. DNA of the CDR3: TGTGCCAGCAGCTTTAGGATCCCGGGACAGGGATGGGTACCCCTCCACTTT. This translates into CASSFRIPGQGWVPLHF.

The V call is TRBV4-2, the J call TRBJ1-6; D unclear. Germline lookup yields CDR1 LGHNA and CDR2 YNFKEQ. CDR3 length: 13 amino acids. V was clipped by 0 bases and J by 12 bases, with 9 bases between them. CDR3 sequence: CASSQERGLPLHF. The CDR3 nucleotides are TGTGCCAGCAGCCAAGAAAGAGGGTTACCCCTCCACTTT.

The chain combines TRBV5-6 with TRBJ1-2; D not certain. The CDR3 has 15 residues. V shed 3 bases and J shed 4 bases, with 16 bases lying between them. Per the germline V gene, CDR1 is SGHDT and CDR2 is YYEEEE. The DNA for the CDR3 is TGTGCCAGCAGCTCTCAGCGTAGCCAACTCTATGGCTACACCTTC. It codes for CASSSQRSQLYGYTF.

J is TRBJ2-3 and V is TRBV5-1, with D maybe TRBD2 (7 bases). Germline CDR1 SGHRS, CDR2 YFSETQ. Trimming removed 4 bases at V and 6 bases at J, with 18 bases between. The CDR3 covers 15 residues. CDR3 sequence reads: CASSRGGHLGDTQYF. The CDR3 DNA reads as TGCGCCAGCAGCAGGGGGGGACACTTGGGGGATACGCAGTATTTT.

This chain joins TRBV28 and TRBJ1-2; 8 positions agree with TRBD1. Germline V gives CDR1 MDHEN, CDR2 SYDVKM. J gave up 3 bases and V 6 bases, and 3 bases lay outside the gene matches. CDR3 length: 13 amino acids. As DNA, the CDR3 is TGTGCCAGCAGCCCGGGACAGGACTATGGCTACACCTTC. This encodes CASSPGQDYGYTF.

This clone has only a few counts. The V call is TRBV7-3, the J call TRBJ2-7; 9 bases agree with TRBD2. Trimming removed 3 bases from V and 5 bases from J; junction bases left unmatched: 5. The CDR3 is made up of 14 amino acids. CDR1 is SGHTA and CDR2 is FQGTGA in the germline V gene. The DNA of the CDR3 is TGTGCCAGCAGCTTGCTAGCGGGAAGAAACGAGCAGTACTTC. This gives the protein CASSLLAGRNEQYF. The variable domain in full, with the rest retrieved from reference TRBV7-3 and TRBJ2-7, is GAGVSQTPSNKVTEKGKYVELRCDPISGHTALYWYRQSLGQGPEFLIYFQGTGAADDSGLPNDRFFAVRPEGSVSTLKIQRTERGDSAVYLCASSLLAGRNEQYFGPGTRLTVT.